Sequencing of this T cell receptor beta chain was carried out in a study of T cell responses to AZD1222 COVID-19 vaccine. The V end was cut by 7 bases, the J end by 2 bases, with 2 bases between. The CDR3 runs to 11 residues. Looked up from germline, CDR1 is MNHNY and CDR2 is SVGAGI (reference sequence). Using immunoSEQ multiplex PCR, the repertoire was profiled, and TCRdb retains in-frame clones only, with some absent. The table includes just under 150,000 clones, roughly 84% detected once. To note about this clone: Its antigen is currently unknown.

Study-level findings and limits: Most donors were white British, females outnumbered males, and clonal diversity was possibly underestimated. Spike-spanning, vaccine-associated CD4 TCRs were dominant at 160-218 and 743-854.

This chain links TRBV6-6 with TRBJ2-2; D unclear. The material was peripheral blood, obtained 28 days after the second AZD1222 dose. The source of this sequence is an adult who received the AZD1222 COVID-19 vaccine. In nucleotides, the CDR3 is TGTGCCAGCACAAACACCGGGGAGCTGTTTTTT. Translation: CASTNTGELFF.